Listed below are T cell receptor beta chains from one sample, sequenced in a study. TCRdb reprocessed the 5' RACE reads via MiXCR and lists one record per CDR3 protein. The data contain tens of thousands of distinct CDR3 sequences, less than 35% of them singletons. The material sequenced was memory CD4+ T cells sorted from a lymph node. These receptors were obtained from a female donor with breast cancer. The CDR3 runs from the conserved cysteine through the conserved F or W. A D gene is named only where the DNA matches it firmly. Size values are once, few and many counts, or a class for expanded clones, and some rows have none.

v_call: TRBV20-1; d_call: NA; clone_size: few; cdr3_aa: CSARDMAGRVYEQYF
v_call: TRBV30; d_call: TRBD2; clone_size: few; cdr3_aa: CAWRAGSHEQYF
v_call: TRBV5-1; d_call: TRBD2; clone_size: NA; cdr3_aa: CASSLVQGTSGPEQYF
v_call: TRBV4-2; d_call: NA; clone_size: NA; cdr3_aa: CASSQDNNRADTQYF
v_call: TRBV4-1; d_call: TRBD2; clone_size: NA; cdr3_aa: CASSQGLAGRYEQYF
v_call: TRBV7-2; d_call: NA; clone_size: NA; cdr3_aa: CAGSLASSQYNEQFF
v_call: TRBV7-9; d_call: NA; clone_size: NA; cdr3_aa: CASSLDRGYTDTQYF
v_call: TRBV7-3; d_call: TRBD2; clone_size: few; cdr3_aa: CASSYSAGGYNEQFF
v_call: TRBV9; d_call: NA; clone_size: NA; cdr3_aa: CASNIQGNTGELFF
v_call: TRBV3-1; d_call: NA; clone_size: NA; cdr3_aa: CASSHTGELFF
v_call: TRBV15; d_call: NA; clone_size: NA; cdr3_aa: CATSRVGSPPSEQYF
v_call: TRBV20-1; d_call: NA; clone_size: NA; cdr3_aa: CSARRGGNEQFF
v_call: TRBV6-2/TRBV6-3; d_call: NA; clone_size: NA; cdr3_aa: CASSYVGGGGNTIYF
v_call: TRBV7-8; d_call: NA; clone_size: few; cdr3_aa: CASSLAGDWNEQFF
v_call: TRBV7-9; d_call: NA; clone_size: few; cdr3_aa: CASSSTDGGYTF
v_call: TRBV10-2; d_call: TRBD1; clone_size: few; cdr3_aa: CASREGQGNTEAFF
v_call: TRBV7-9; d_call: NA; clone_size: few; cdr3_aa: CASSVQAGKSSYEQYF
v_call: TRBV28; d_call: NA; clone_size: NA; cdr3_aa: CASSFLLGGNNQPQHF
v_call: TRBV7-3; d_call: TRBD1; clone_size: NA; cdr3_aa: CASSLYPGGEVGETQYF
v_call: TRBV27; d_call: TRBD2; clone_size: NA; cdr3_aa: CASTPWTSGRAPETQYF
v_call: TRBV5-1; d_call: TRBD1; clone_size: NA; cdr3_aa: CASSLAGGRDNSPLHF
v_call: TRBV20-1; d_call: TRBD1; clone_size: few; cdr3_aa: CSASGAGGEAFF
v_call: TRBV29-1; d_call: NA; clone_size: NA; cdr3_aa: CSVESNGYSTDTQYF
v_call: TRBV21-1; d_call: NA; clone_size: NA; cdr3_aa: CASGRYQETQYF
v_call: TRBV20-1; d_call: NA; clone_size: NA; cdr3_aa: CSARRPADTQYF
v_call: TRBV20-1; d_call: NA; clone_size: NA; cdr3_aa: CSATGPTFYGYTF
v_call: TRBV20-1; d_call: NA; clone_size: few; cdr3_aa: CSAPPNRGGTDTQYF
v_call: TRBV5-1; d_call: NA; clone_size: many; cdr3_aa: CASSLEAANTGELFF
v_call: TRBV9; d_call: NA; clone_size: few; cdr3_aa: CASSVAQGRGETQYF
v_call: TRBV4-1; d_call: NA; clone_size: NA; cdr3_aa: CASSHPGQRNIQYF
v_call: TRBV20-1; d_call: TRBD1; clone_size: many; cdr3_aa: CSALGQGSKDTQYF
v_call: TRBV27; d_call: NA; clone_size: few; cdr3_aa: CASRWGGQASYEQYF
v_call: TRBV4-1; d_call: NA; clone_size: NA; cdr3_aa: CASSQVRNYGHTF
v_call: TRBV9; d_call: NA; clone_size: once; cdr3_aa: CASSVATSGNTIYF
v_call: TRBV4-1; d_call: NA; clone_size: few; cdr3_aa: CASSSGTGYEQYF
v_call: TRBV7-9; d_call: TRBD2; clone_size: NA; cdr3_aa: CASSPKKRLAGKQETQYF
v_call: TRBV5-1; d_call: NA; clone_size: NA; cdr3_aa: CASRRDSYEQYF
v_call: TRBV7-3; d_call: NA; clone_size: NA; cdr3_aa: CASSLIASRRGGELFF
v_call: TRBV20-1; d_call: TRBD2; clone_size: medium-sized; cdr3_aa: CSALPLAVDTQYF
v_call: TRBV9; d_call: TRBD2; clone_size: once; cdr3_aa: CASSVKLAGTYNEQFF
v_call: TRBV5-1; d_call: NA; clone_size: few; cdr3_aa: CASSYSLAGSGEQYF
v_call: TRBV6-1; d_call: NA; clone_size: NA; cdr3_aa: CASNSRGANYGYTF
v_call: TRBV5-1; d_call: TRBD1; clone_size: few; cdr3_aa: CASRTPGQGAPPEAFF
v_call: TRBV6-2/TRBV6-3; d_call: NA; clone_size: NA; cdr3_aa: CASGSGRHYEQYF
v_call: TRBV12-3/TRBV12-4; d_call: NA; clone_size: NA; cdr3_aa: CASSLGIRNTEAFF
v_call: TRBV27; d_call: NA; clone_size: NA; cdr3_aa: CASSLVGAHYEQYF
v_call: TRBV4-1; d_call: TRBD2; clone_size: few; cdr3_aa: CASGQEWGTSANYNEQFF
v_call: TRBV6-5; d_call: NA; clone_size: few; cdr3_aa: CASSFDTGLVSNSPLHF
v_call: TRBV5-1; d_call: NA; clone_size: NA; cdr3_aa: CASSLEAGVSGELFF
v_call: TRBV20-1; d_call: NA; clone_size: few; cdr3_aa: CSARDNEQFF
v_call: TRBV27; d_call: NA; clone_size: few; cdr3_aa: CASSLFPLAAPDTQYF